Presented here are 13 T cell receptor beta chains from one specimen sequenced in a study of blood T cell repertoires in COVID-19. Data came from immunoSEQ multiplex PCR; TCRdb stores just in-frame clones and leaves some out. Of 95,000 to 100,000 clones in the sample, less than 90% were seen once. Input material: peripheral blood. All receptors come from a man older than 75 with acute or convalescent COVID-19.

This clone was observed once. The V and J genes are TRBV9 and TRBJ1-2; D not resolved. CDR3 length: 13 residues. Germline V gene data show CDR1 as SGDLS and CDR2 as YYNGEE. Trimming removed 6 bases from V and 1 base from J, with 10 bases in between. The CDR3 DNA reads TGTGCCAGCACCGAGACACTTAACTATGGCTACACCTTC. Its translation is CASTETLNYGYTF.

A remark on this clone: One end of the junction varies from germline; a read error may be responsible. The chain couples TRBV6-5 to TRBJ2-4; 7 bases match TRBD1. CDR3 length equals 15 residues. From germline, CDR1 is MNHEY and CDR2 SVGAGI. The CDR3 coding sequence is TGTGCCAGCAGTCACTCGGGACAGGCCAAAAACATTCAGTACTTC. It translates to CASSHSGQAKNIQYF.

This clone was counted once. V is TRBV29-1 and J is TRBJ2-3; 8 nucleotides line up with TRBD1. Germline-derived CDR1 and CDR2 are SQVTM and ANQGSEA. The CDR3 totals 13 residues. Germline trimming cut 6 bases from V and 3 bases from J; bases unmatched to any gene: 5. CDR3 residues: CSVGQGGTDTQYF. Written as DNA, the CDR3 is TGCAGCGTCGGACAGGGTGGTACAGATACGCAGTATTTT.

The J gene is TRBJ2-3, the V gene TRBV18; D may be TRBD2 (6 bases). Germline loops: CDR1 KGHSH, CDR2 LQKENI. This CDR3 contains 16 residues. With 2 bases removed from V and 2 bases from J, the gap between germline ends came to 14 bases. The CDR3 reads CASSPIASAPTDTQYF. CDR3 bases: TGTGCCAGCTCACCAATCGCTAGCGCGCCCACAGATACGCAGTATTTT. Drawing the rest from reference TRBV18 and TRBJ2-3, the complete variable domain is NAGVMQNPRHLVRRRGQEARLRCSPMKGHSHVYWYRQLPEEGLKFMVYLQKENIIDESGMPKERFSAEFPKEGPSILRIQQVVRGDSAAYFCASSPIASAPTDTQYFGPGTRLTVL.

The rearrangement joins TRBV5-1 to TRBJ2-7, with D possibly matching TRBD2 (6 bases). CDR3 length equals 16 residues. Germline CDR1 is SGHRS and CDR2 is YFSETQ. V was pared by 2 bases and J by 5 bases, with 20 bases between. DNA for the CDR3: TGCGCCAGCAGCTTTATGATCGGGGGACCCAGCGACGAGCAGTACTTC. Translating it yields CASSFMIGGPSDEQYF.

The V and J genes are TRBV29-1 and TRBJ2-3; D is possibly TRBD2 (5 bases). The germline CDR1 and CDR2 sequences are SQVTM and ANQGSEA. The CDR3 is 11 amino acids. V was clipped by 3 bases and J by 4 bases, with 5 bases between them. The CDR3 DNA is TGCAGCGTTGAGGGAGCAGATACGCAGTATTTT. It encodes CSVEGADTQYF.

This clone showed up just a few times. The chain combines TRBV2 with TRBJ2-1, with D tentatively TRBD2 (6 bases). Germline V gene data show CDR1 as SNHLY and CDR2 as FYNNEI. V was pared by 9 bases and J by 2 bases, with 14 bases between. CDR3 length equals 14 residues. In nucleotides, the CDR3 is TGTGCCAGTTCCGGGACTCTCCCCTACAATGAGCAGTTCTTC. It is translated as CASSGTLPYNEQFF.

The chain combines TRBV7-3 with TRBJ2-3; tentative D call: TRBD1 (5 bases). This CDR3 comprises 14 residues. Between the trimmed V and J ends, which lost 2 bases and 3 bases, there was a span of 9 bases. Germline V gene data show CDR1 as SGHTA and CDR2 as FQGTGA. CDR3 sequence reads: CASSLVQGTDTQYF. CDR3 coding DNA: TGTGCCAGCAGCTTAGTCCAGGGTACAGATACGCAGTATTTT.

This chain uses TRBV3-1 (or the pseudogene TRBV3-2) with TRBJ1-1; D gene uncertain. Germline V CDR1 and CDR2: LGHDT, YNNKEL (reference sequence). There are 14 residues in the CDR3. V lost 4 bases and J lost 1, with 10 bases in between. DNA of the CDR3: TGTGCCAGCAGCCCGATCGGGTCGAACACTGAAGCTTTCTTT. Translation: CASSPIGSNTEAFF.

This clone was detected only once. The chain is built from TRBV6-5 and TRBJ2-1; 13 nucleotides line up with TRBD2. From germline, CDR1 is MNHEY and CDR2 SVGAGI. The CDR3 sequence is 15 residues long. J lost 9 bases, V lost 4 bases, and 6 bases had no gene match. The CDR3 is CASSSSLAGGGEQFF. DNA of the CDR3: TGTGCCAGCAGTTCGTCACTAGCGGGAGGGGGTGAGCAGTTCTTC.

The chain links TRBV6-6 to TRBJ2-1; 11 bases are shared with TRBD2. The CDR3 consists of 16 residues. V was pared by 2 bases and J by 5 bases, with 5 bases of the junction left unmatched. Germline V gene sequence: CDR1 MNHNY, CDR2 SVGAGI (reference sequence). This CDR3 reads CASSYPPTSGNNEQFF. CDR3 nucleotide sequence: TGTGCCAGCAGTTACCCCCCGACTAGCGGGAACAATGAGCAGTTCTTC.

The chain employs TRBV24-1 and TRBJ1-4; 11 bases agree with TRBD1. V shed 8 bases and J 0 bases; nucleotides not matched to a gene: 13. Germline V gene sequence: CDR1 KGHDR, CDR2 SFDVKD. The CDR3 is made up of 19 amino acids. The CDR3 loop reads CATNTPFGQGATTNEKLFF. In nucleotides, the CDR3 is TGTGCCACCAATACCCCTTTTGGACAGGGGGCAACAACTAATGAAAAACTGTTTTTT.

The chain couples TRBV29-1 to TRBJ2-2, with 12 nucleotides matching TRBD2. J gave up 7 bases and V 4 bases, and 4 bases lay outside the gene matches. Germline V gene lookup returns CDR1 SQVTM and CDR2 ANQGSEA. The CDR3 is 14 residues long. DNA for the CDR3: TGCAGCGTTGTGGGACTAGCGGGCTACGGGGAGCTGTTTTTT. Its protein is CSVVGLAGYGELFF.